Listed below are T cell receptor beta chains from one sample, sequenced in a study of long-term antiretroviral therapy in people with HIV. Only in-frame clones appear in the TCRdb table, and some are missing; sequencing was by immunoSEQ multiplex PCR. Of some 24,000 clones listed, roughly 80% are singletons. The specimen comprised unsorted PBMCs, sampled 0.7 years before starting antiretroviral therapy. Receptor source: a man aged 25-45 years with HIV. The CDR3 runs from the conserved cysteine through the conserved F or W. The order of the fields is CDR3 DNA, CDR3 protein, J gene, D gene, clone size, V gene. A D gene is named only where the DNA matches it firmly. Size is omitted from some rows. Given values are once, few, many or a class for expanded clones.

DNA: TGCGCCAGCAGCCACCTGCATGGGATGGGCGCAACTAATGAAAAACTGTTTTTT
CDR3: CASSHLHGMGATNEKLFF
J: TRBJ1-4
D: .
size: .
V: TRBV4-1

DNA: TGTGCCAGCAGTCACAGGGGAGCCTACGAGCAGTACTTC
CDR3: CASSHRGAYEQYF
J: TRBJ2-7
D: TRBD1
size: .
V: TRBV28

DNA: TGTGCCAGCAGCTTGCAGGGCACCGGGGAGCTGTTTTTT
CDR3: CASSLQGTGELFF
J: TRBJ2-2
D: .
size: .
V: TRBV5-4

DNA: TGTGCCAGCAGCCCGAGCTTTTCAAAACATTACGAGCAGTACTTC
CDR3: CASSPSFSKHYEQYF
J: TRBJ2-7
D: .
size: .
V: TRBV7-2

DNA: TGTGCCAGCAGCTTGAGGGGGGCCGGAAACTATGGCTACACCTTC
CDR3: CASSLRGAGNYGYTF
J: TRBJ1-2
D: .
size: few
V: TRBV4-2

DNA: TGTGCCAGCAGTTTACAGGCATCTTATGGGGAAAAACTGTTTTTT
CDR3: CASSLQASYGEKLFF
J: TRBJ1-4
D: .
size: .
V: TRBV27

DNA: TGTGCCAGCAGCCGACTAGCATACGGGGAGCTGTTTTTT
CDR3: CASSRLAYGELFF
J: TRBJ2-2
D: TRBD2
size: .
V: TRBV7-9

DNA: TGTGCCTGCCACACAGGGACAGTCTACGAGCAGTACTTC
CDR3: CACHTGTVYEQYF
J: TRBJ2-7
D: TRBD1
size: .
V: TRBV30

DNA: TGTGCCTGGAGTCCCGGCGGGAGGGCCCAAGATACGCAGTATTTT
CDR3: CAWSPGGRAQDTQYF
J: TRBJ2-3
D: TRBD2
size: .
V: TRBV30

DNA: TGCGCCAGCAGTGTTTCAGCAGCCTACGAGCAGTACTTC
CDR3: CASSVSAAYEQYF
J: TRBJ2-7
D: .
size: .
V: TRBV10-1

DNA: TGTGCCAGCAGCCGCGACAATGAGCAGTTCTTC
CDR3: CASSRDNEQFF
J: TRBJ2-1
D: .
size: .
V: TRBV13

DNA: TGTGCCAGCAGCTTGATTTGGGAGACCCAGTACTTC
CDR3: CASSLIWETQYF
J: TRBJ2-5
D: .
size: .
V: TRBV5-6

DNA: TGCAGCGTGACAGACAGGGCGAACACTGAAGCTTTCTTT
CDR3: CSVTDRANTEAFF
J: TRBJ1-1
D: TRBD1
size: .
V: TRBV29-1

DNA: TGTGCCACCATGGAAGACAGGGTAGGTGGGGCCAACGTCCTGACTTTC
CDR3: CATMEDRVGGANVLTF
J: TRBJ2-6
D: TRBD1
size: few
V: TRBV27

DNA: TGTGCCAGCAGCCGCAGACAGGTACCTAACACCATATATTTT
CDR3: CASSRRQVPNTIYF
J: TRBJ1-3
D: .
size: .
V: TRBV5-6

DNA: TGTGCCAGCAGCTTAGTCGGGCTAGCCACCGAGCAGTACTTC
CDR3: CASSLVGLATEQYF
J: TRBJ2-7
D: .
size: .
V: TRBV7-2